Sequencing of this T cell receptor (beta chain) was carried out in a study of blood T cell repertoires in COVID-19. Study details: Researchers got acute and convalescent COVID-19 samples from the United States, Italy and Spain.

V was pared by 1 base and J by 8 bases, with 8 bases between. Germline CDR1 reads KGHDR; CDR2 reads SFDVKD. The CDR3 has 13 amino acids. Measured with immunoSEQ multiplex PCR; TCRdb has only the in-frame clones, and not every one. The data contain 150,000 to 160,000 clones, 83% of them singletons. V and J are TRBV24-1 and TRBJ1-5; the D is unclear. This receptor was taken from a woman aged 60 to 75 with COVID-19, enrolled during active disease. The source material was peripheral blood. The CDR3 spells CATSDLRGKPQHF. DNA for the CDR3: TGTGCCACCAGTGATTTACGTGGCAAGCCCCAGCATTTT.